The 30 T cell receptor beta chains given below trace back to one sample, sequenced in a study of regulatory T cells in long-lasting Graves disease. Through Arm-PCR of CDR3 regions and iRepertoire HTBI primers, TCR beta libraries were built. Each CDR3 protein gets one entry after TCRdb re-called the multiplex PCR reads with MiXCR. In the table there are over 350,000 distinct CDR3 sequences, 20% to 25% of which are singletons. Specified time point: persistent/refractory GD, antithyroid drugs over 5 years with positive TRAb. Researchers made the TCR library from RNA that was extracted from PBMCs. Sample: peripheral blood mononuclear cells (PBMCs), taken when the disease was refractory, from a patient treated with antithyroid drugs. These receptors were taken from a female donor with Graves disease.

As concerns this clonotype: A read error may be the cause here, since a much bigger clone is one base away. This chain's CDR3 is CASSLAATNEELFF. In DNA form, the CDR3 reads TGTGCCAGCAGCTTGGCTGCAACTAATGAAGAACTGTTTTTT. V usage is TRBV5-5 and J usage is TRBJ1-4; D unresolved. Germline assignment: CDR1 SGHKS and CDR2 YYEKEE (reference sequence). This CDR3 is built from 14 residues.

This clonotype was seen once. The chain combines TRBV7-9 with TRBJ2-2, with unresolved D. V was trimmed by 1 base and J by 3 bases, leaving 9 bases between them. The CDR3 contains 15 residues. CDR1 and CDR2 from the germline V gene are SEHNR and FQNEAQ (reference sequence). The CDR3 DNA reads TGTGCCAGCAGCTTAGTTGGAACGGACACCGGGGAGCTGTTTTTT. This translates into CASSLVGTDTGELFF. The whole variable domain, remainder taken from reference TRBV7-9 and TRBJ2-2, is DTGVSQNPRHKITKRGQNVTFRCDPISEHNRLYWYRQTLGQGPEFLTYFQNEAQLEKSRLLSDRFSAERPKGSFSTLEIQRTEQGDSAMYLCASSLVGTDTGELFFGEGSRLTVL.

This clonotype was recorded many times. Written as DNA, the CDR3 is TGTGCCAGCAGAACAGGGTGGAATTCACCCCTCCACTTT. Its translation is CASRTGWNSPLHF. The gene calls are TRBV27 and TRBJ1-6, with D tentatively TRBD1 (6 bases). The V and J ends lost 6 bases and 7 bases respectively, with 10 bases between them. The germline CDR1 and CDR2 sequences are MNHEY and SMNVEV (reference sequence). The CDR3 has 13 amino acids.

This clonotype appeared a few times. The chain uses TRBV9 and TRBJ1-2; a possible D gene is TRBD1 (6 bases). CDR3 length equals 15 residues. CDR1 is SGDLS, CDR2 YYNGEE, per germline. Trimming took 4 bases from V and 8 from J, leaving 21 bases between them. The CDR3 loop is CASSPRSMTGGGYTF. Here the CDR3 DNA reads TGTGCCAGCAGCCCACGTAGTATGACAGGTGGAGGCTACACCTTC.

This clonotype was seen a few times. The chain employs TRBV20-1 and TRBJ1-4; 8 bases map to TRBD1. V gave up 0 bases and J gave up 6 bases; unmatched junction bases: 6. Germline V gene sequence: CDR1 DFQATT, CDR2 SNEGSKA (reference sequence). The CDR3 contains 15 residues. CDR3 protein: CSARDLNRGDEKLFF. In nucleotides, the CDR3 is TGCAGTGCTAGAGATTTAAACAGGGGGGATGAAAAACTGTTTTTT.

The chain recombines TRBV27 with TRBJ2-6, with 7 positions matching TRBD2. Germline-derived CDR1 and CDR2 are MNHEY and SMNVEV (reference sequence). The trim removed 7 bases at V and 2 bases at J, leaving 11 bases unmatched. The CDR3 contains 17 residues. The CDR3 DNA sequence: TGTGCCAGCACAACAAGACAGAGCGGGGCTGGGGCCAACGTCCTGACTTTC. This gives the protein CASTTRQSGAGANVLTF.

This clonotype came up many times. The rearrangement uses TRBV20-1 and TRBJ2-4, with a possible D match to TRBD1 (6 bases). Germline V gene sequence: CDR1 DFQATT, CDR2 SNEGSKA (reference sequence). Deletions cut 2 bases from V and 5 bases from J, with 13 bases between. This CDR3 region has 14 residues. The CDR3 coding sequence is TGCAGTGCTAGACTACAGGGTATCGAAAACATTCAGTACTTC. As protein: CSARLQGIENIQYF.

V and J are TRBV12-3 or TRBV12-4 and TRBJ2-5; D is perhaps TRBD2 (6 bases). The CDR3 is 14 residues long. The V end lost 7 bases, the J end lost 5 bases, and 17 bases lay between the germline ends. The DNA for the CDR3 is TGTGCCAGCACCCCCGGAGGGCGAGAGGAGACCCAGTACTTC. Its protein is CASTPGGREETQYF.

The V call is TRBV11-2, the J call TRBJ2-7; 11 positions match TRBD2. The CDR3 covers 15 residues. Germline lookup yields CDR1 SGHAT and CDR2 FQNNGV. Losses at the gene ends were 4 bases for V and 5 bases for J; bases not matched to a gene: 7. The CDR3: CASSSLAGGSHEQYF. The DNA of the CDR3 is TGTGCCAGCAGCTCCCTAGCGGGAGGTTCGCACGAGCAGTACTTC.

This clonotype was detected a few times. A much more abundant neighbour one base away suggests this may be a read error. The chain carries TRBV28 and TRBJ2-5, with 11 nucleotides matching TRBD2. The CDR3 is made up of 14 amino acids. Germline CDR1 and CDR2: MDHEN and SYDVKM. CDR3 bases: TGTGCCAGCAGTCCGGTAGCGGGAGGGGAGACCCGGTACTTC. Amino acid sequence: CASSPVAGGETRYF.

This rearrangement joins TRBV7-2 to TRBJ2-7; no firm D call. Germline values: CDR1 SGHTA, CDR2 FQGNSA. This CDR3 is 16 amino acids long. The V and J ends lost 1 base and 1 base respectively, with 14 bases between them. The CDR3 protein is CASSLEGFYKSYEQYF. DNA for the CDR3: TGTGCCAGCAGCTTAGAGGGTTTTTACAAGTCCTACGAGCAGTACTTC.

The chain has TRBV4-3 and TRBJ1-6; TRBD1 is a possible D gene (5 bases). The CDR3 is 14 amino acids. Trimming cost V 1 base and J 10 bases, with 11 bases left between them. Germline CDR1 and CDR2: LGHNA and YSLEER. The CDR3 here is CASSQAFGGSPLHF. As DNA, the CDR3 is TGCGCCAGCAGCCAAGCCTTTGGGGGGTCACCCCTCCACTTT.

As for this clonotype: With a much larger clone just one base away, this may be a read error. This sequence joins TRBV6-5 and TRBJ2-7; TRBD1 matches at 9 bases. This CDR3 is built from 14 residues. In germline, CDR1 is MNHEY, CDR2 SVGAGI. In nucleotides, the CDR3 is TGTGCCAGCAGTTCAGACAGGGGGACCTACGGGCAGTACTTC. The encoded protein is CASSSDRGTYGQYF.

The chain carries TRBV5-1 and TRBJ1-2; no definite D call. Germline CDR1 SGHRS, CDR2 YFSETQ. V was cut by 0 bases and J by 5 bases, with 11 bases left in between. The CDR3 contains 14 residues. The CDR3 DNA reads TGCGCCAGCAGCTTGGGTTCGGTGACTTATGGCTACACCTTC. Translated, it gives CASSLGSVTYGYTF.

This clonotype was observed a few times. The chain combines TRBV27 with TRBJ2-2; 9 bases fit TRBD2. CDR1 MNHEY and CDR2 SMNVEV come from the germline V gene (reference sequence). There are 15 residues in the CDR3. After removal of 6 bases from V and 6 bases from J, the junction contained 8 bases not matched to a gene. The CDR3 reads CASRRAGGGAGELFF. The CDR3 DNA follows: TGTGCCAGCAGACGAGCGGGAGGCGGGGCCGGGGAGCTGTTTTTT.

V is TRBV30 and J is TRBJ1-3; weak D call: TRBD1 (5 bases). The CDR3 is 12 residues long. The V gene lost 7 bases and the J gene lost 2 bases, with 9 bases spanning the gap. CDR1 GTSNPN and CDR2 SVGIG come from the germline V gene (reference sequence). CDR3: CALTVTGNTIYF. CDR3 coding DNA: TGTGCCTTGACAGTTACTGGAAACACCATATATTTT.

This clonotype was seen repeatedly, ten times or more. The CDR3 reads CAWTGQGNSPLHF. The CDR3 DNA follows: TGTGCCTGGACGGGACAGGGGAATTCACCCCTCCACTTT. The J gene is TRBJ1-6, the V gene TRBV30, with TRBD1 identical over 10 bases. The germline V gene encodes CDR1 GTSNPN and CDR2 SVGIG (reference sequence). The junction had 1 base not matched to a gene; V was cut back by 4 bases and J by 7 bases. This CDR3 has 13 amino acids.

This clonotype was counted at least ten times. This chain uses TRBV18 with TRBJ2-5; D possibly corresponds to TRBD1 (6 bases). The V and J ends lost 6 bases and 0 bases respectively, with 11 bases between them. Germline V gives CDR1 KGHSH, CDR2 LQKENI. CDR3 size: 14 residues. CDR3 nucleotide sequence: TGTGCCAGCTCTCGGACAGAGAACCAAGAGACCCAGTACTTC. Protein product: CASSRTENQETQYF. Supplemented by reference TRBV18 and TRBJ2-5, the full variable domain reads NAGVMQNPRHLVRRRGQEARLRCSPMKGHSHVYWYRQLPEEGLKFMVYLQKENIIDESGMPKERFSAEFPKEGPSILRIQQVVRGDSAAYFCASSRTENQETQYFGPGTRLLVL.

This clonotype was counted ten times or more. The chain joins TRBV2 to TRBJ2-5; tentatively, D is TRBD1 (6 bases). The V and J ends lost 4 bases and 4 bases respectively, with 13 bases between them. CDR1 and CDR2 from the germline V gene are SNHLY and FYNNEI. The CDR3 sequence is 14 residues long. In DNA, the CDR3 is TGTGCCAGCAGTGGAAGACAGGCTCCAGAGACCCAGTACTTC. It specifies CASSGRQAPETQYF.

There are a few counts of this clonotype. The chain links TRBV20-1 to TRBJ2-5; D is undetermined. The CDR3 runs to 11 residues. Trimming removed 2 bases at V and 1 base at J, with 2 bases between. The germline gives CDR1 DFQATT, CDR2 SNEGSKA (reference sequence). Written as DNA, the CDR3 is TGCAGTGCTAGAAGCCAAGAGACCCAGTACTTC. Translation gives CSARSQETQYF.

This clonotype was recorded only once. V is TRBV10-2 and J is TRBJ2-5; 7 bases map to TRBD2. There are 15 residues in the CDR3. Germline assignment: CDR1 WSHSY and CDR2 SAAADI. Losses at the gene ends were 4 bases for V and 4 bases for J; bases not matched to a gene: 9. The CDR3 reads CASSVTSWSRETQYF. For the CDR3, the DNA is TGCGCCAGCAGTGTGACTAGCTGGAGTCGAGAGACCCAGTACTTC.

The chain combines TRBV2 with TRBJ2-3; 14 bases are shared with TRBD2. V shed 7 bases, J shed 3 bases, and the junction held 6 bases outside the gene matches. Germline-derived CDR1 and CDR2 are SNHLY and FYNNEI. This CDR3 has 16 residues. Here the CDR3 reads CASTTGTSGRTDTQYF. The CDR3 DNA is TGTGCCAGCACTACCGGGACTAGCGGGAGAACAGATACGCAGTATTTT.

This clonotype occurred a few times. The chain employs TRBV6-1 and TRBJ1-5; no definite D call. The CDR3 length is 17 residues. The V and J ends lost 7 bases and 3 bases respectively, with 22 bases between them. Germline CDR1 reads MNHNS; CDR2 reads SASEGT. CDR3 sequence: CASTPPLWRWDNQPQHF. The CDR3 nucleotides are TGTGCCAGCACCCCCCCCCTGTGGAGGTGGGACAATCAGCCCCAGCATTTT.

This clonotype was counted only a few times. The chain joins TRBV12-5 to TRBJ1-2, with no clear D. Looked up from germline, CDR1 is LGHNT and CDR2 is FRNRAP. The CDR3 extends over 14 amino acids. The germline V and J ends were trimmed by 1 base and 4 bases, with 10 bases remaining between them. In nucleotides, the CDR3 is TGTGCTAGTGGTTTGGCGCGCTTCCTCTATGGCTACACCTTC. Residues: CASGLARFLYGYTF.

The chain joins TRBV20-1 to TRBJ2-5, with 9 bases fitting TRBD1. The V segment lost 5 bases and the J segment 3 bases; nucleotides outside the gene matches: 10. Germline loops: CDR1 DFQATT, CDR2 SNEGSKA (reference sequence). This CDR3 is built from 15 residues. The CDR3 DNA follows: TGCAGTGCTTTTAAAGGGACAGGGCAGAAAGAGACCCAGTACTTC. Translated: CSAFKGTGQKETQYF.

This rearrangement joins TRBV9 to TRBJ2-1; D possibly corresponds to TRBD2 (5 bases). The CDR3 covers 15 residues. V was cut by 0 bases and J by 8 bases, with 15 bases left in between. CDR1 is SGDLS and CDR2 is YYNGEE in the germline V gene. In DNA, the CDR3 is TGTGCCAGCAGCGTAGTCGGACTGAGGGTTGATGAGCAGTTCTTC. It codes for CASSVVGLRVDEQFF.

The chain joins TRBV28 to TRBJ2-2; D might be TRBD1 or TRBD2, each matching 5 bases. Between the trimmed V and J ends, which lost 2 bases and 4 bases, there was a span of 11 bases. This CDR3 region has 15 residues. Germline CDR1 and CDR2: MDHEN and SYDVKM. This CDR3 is CASSLARAGTGELFF. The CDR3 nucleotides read TGTGCCAGCAGTTTAGCCAGGGCGGGCACCGGGGAGCTGTTTTTT.

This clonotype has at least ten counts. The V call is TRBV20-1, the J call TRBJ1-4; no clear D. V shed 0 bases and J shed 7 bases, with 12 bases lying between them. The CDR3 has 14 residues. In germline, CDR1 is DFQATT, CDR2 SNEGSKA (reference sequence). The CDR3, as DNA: TGCAGTGCTAGAGACAGACCCCCGGGTGAAAAACTGTTTTTT. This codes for CSARDRPPGEKLFF.

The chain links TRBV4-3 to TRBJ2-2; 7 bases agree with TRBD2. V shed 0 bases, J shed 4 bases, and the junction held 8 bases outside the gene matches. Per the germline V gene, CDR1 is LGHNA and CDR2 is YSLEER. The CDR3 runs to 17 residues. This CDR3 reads CASSQDFRDYRTGELFF. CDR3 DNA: TGCGCCAGCAGCCAAGATTTCCGGGACTATCGCACCGGGGAGCTGTTTTTT.

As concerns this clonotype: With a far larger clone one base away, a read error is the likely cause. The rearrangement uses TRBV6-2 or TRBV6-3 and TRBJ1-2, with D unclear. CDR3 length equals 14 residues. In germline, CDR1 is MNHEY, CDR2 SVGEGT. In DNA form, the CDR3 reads TGTGCCAGCAGCCTCGGTGCAGTTTTCGGTGGCCACACCTTC. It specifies CASSLGAVFGGHTF.